Each of the 11 T cell receptor beta chains below was sequenced from the same sample in a study of T cells after yellow fever vaccination. One entry per CDR3 protein results from TCRdb running MiXCR on the 5' RACE reads. Of a few hundred thousand distinct CDR3 sequences listed, about 19% are singletons. The material sequenced was PBMCs, taken 15 days after the yellow fever booster vaccination. The source of these receptors is a man aged 25-40 years who received the YFV17D yellow fever vaccine.

This clonotype was counted a single time. The V gene is TRBV13, the J gene TRBJ2-7; 11 nucleotides agree with TRBD2. Trimming cost V 5 bases and J 5 bases; bases outside gene matches: 11. Germline assignment: CDR1 PRHDT and CDR2 FYEKMQ (reference sequence). The CDR3 consists of 16 residues. CDR3 loop: CASSILSGRARNEQYF. The CDR3 region has the DNA TGTGCCAGCAGCATACTTAGCGGGAGGGCCCGGAACGAGCAGTACTTC. The full variable domain, with the rest looked up from reference TRBV13 and TRBJ2-7, is AAGVIQSPRHLIKEKRETATLKCYPIPRHDTVYWYQQGPGQDPQFLISFYEKMQSDKGSIPDRFSAQQFSDYHSELNMSSLELGDSALYFCASSILSGRARNEQYFGPGTRLTVT.

The chain's CDR3 is CASSPRGPVTEAFF. The CDR3 DNA is TGTGCCAGCTCACCGAGGGGCCCCGTCACTGAAGCTTTCTTT. The chain links TRBV18 to TRBJ1-1; a possible D gene is TRBD1 (5 bases). Trimming took off 3 bases at V and 4 bases at J, with 12 bases between the two ends. CDR3 length equals 14 residues. Per the germline V gene, CDR1 is KGHSH and CDR2 is LQKENI. Full variable domain (outside the CDR3, taken from reference TRBV18 and TRBJ1-1): NAGVMQNPRHLVRRRGQEARLRCSPMKGHSHVYWYRQLPEEGLKFMVYLQKENIIDESGMPKERFSAEFPKEGPSILRIQQVVRGDSAAYFCASSPRGPVTEAFFGQGTRLTVV.

In this sample, this clonotype turned up a few times. The J gene is TRBJ1-2, the V gene TRBV5-1; D not certain. Trimming left V 3 bases short and J 6 bases short, with 12 bases between. Germline V lookup: CDR1 SGHRS, CDR2 YFSETQ. This CDR3 spans 13 amino acids. This chain's CDR3 is CASSSDRINGYTF. The CDR3 DNA reads TGCGCCAGCAGCTCGGACCGAATCAATGGCTACACCTTC.

This clonotype was picked up a small number of times. In DNA form, the CDR3 reads TGTGCCAGCAGTTCCCCGACCACAGGGAGGGAGACCCAGTACTTC. This codes for CASSSPTTGRETQYF. The J gene is TRBJ2-5, the V gene TRBV27; the D call may be TRBD1 or TRBD2 (6 bases each). The CDR3 is 15 amino acids. Per the germline V gene, CDR1 is MNHEY and CDR2 is SMNVEV (reference sequence). The V end was cut by 4 bases, the J end by 5 bases, with 17 bases between.

This clonotype has only a few counts. The CDR3, as DNA: TGTGCCAGCAGACATGGGCCTGTCTACGAGCAGTACTTC. Translated, it gives CASRHGPVYEQYF. The chain carries TRBV6-5 and TRBJ2-7; D gene unclear. Trimming took 6 bases from V and 3 from J, leaving 12 bases between them. The CDR3 length is 13 residues. CDR1 and CDR2 from the germline V gene are MNHEY and SVGAGI.

This clonotype has just one count. A much larger clonotype is one base distant, so this may be a read error. The chain carries TRBV7-2 and TRBJ2-4; D is possibly TRBD1 or TRBD2 (5 bases each). Trimming took 1 base from V and 0 from J, leaving 7 bases between them. The CDR3 runs to 15 residues. Germline V lookup: CDR1 SGHTA, CDR2 FQGNSA. CDR3 protein: CASSLDGGAKNIQYF. The CDR3 coding sequence is TGTGCCAGCAGCTTAGATGGGGGAGCCAAAAACATTCAGTACTTC.

The CDR3 is CSARDIGANSYEQYF. The CDR3 DNA sequence: TGCAGTGCTAGAGATATAGGGGCGAACTCCTACGAGCAGTACTTC. V gene TRBV20-1 combines with J gene TRBJ2-7; weak D call: TRBD1 (5 bases). The V gene lost 0 bases and the J gene lost 0 bases, with 12 bases spanning the gap. Germline CDR1 DFQATT, CDR2 SNEGSKA (reference sequence). CDR3 length: 15 amino acids.

This clonotype has more than one count but fewer than ten. The gene calls are TRBV11-2 and TRBJ2-7; TRBD2 matches 9 bases. V lost 3 bases, J lost 3 bases, and 6 bases stayed unmatched. Germline assignment: CDR1 SGHAT and CDR2 FQNNGV. CDR3 length: 15 amino acids. DNA of the CDR3: TGTGCCAGCAGCTTCAGTCTAGCGGGAAACTACGAGCAGTACTTC. Amino acid sequence: CASSFSLAGNYEQYF. Together with reference TRBV11-2 and TRBJ2-7, the CDR3 gives the full variable domain: EAGVAQSPRYKIIEKRQSVAFWCNPISGHATLYWYQQILGQGPKLLIQFQNNGVVDDSQLPKDRFSAERLKGVDSTLKIQPAKLEDSAVYLCASSFSLAGNYEQYFGPGTRLTVT.

This clonotype came up a few times. CDR3 in DNA: TGTGCCAGCAGTTCACCGTTCAGCCAAGAGACCCAGTACTTC. This encodes CASSSPFSQETQYF. The rearrangement uses TRBV27 and TRBJ2-5; D is unclear. The germline V and J ends were trimmed by 4 bases and 1 base, with 10 bases remaining between them. CDR3 size: 14 residues. CDR1 and CDR2 from the germline V gene are MNHEY and SMNVEV (reference sequence).

The V call is TRBV7-8, the J call TRBJ1-6, with unresolved D. The CDR3 length is 16 residues. With 2 bases removed from V and 1 base from J, the gap between germline ends came to 9 bases. CDR1 and CDR2 from the germline V gene are SGHVS and FQNEAQ. The CDR3 reads CASSLSAGSYNSPLHF. In nucleotides, the CDR3 is TGTGCCAGCAGCTTATCCGCCGGGTCCTATAATTCACCCCTCCACTTT.

This clonotype appeared a few times. The rearrangement links TRBV20-1 to TRBJ2-1; possibly TRBD2 for D (6 bases). V was pared by 3 bases and J by 2 bases, with 14 bases between. Germline lookup yields CDR1 DFQATT and CDR2 SNEGSKA (reference sequence). CDR3 length: 15 residues. The CDR3 loop is CSASSRRETYNEQFF. The CDR3 region has the DNA TGCAGTGCTAGCTCTCGACGGGAGACCTACAATGAGCAGTTCTTC.